A selection of T cell receptor beta chains follows, all from one sample in a study of human T cells and chemical hapten exposure. TCRdb used MiXCR to reprocess the RACE reads, holding one entry per CDR3 protein. The sample carries about 81,000 distinct CDR3 sequences, roughly 7.1% recorded once. Sequenced here: whole blood, sampled in connection with sensitization to the hapten diphenylcyclopropenone (DPC). The receptors were gathered from a woman between 25 and 40 years old with alopecia areata. Some clones in this sample may be carry-over from other donors' samples. Each CDR3 is given with its conserved first and last residue. The D gene is left open where the match is weak. Size tells how often a clone was seen (once, few, many) or the class of an expanded clone, and some rows leave it out.

V gene	D gene	J gene	clone size	CDR3 protein	CDR3 DNA
TRBV3-1	TRBD2	TRBJ2-3	few	CASSQGGLAGAADTQYF	TGTGCCAGCAGCCAAGGGGGACTAGCGGGGGCGGCAGATACGCAGTATTTT
TRBV2	-	TRBJ1-6	-	CASSEAPGNTTPLHF	TGTGCCAGCAGTGAAGCCCCGGGCAACACCACACCCCTCCACTTT
TRBV29-1	TRBD1	TRBJ1-5	many	CSATGGSNQPQHF	TGCAGCGCGACAGGGGGAAGCAATCAGCCCCAGCATTTT
TRBV20-1	-	TRBJ1-4	few	CSAWDATNEKLFF	TGCAGTGCTTGGGATGCAACTAATGAAAAACTGTTTTTT
TRBV2	-	TRBJ2-3	-	CASRGIPDTQYF	TGTGCCAGCCGCGGGATTCCAGATACGCAGTATTTT
TRBV27	TRBD1	TRBJ1-4	few	CASSFRGTGGRNEKLFF	TGTGCCAGCAGTTTTAGGGGGACAGGGGGGCGCAATGAAAAACTGTTTTTT
TRBV4-2	-	TRBJ1-1	few	CASSQDLVRGLGVNTEAFF	TGTGCCAGCAGCCAAGATCTGGTGCGGGGACTCGGTGTGAACACTGAAGCTTTCTTT
TRBV21-1	-	TRBJ2-3	many	CASSKPGRPSDDTQYF	TGTGCCAGCAGCAAACCGGGCAGACCTTCGGATGATACGCAGTATTTT
TRBV20-1	-	TRBJ1-2	few	CSARDDRTSNYGYTF	TGCAGTGCTAGAGATGACAGAACCTCTAACTATGGCTACACCTTC
TRBV12-3/TRBV12-4	-	TRBJ1-5	few	CASSLWRDNQPQHF	TGTGCCAGCAGTTTGTGGCGGGACAATCAGCCCCAGCATTTT
TRBV9	TRBD2	TRBJ2-3	many	CASSVRTSGGGDTQYF	TGTGCCAGCAGCGTAAGGACTAGCGGGGGAGGAGATACGCAGTATTTT
TRBV19	-	TRBJ1-6	few	CASRRRNSPLHF	TGTGCCAGTAGGCGCAGGAATTCACCCCTCCACTTT
TRBV12-3/TRBV12-4	-	TRBJ1-5	few	CASSKIQGNQPQHF	TGTGCCAGCAGCAAAATACAGGGAAATCAGCCCCAGCATTTT
TRBV7-9	-	TRBJ1-2	-	CASSSLGPRENYGFTF	TGTGCCAGCAGCTCCCTCGGCCCGCGGGAGAACTATGGCTTCACCTTC
TRBV10-3	-	TRBJ1-2	-	CAISESGDFYGYTF	TGTGCCATCAGTGAGTCGGGGGACTTCTATGGCTACACCTTC
TRBV14	-	TRBJ1-2	many	CASSPPSRVNGYTF	TGTGCCAGCAGCCCCCCCTCCCGGGTTAATGGCTACACCTTC
TRBV18	-	TRBJ2-1	many	CASSPRWGAEEQFF	TGTGCCAGCTCACCTCGATGGGGGGCCGAGGAGCAGTTCTTC
TRBV6-2/TRBV6-3	-	TRBJ2-7	many	CASSYETYEQYF	TGTGCCAGCAGTTACGAGACCTACGAGCAGTACTTC
TRBV9	TRBD1	TRBJ2-5	-	CASSPGQGPETQYF	TGTGCCAGCAGCCCTGGACAGGGGCCGGAGACCCAGTACTTC
TRBV29-1	-	TRBJ2-4	few	CSVEDQQNIQYF	TGCAGCGTTGAAGATCAACAAAACATTCAGTACTTC
TRBV18	TRBD1	TRBJ1-1	many	CASSPRDRDTEAFF	TGTGCCAGCTCACCAAGGGACAGGGACACTGAAGCTTTCTTT
TRBV20-1	TRBD1	TRBJ2-5	many	CSAPDRGRETQYF	TGCAGTGCCCCGGACAGGGGGCGCGAGACCCAGTACTTC
TRBV29-1	-	TRBJ2-1	-	CSVGPASEQFF	TGCAGCGTTGGTCCAGCAAGTGAGCAGTTCTTC
TRBV10-3	-	TRBJ2-2	many	CAISESTNTGELFF	TGTGCCATCAGTGAGTCGACTAACACCGGGGAGCTGTTTTTT
TRBV12-3/TRBV12-4	-	TRBJ1-1	-	CASRLSVGGTEAFF	TGTGCCAGCAGGCTTAGTGTGGGGGGGACTGAAGCTTTCTTT
TRBV12-3/TRBV12-4	TRBD2	TRBJ2-4	many	CASSTPGLGSKNIQYF	TGTGCCAGCAGCACGCCGGGACTAGGGTCCAAAAACATTCAGTACTTC
TRBV2	-	TRBJ1-6	many	CASKAEFSPLHF	TGTGCCAGCAAGGCTGAATTTTCACCCCTCCACTTT
TRBV2	-	TRBJ1-5	-	CASSDTAGANQPQHF	TGTGCCAGCAGTGACACGGCGGGGGCTAACCAGCCCCAGCATTTT
TRBV27	-	TRBJ1-4	many	CASSLREGEKLFF	TGTGCCAGCAGTTTAAGGGAGGGGGAAAAACTGTTTTTT
TRBV12-3/TRBV12-4	-	TRBJ2-7	many	CASSLIRGVSYEQYF	TGTGCCAGCAGTCTCATTCGGGGTGTCTCCTACGAGCAGTACTTC
TRBV5-4	TRBD1	TRBJ2-6	many	CASSLGPGQGLSGANVLTF	TGTGCCAGCAGCTTGGGGCCCGGACAGGGGCTCTCTGGGGCCAACGTCCTGACTTTC
TRBV12-3/TRBV12-4	-	TRBJ2-5	many	CASSLGETQYF	TGTGCCAGCAGTTTGGGGGAGACCCAGTACTTC
TRBV6-5	-	TRBJ2-1	many	CATRLGLMVNEQFF	TGTGCCACCCGCCTAGGGCTCATGGTGAATGAGCAGTTCTTC
TRBV20-1	TRBD1	TRBJ1-1	many	CSARGTGRMNTEAFF	TGCAGTGCTAGGGGGACAGGGAGAATGAACACTGAAGCTTTCTTT
TRBV29-1	-	TRBJ1-2	many	CSVENADNYGYTF	TGCAGCGTTGAAAACGCCGACAACTATGGCTACACCTTC
TRBV29-1	-	TRBJ2-2	few	CSVYHDRSTGELFF	TGCAGCGTCTATCATGACAGGTCCACCGGGGAGCTGTTTTTT
TRBV28	-	TRBJ1-5	-	CASSSPTGGQPRHF	TGTGCCAGCAGTTCCCCAACAGGAGGGCAGCCCCGGCATTTT
TRBV5-8	TRBD1	TRBJ1-1	-	CASSLGTGYTEAFF	TGTGCCAGCAGCTTGGGGACAGGGTACACTGAAGCTTTCTTT
TRBV7-9	TRBD1	TRBJ1-2	few	CASSTLGQGAGGYTF	TGTGCCAGCAGCACCCTGGGACAGGGGGCGGGCGGCTACACCTTC
TRBV19	TRBD2	TRBJ2-1	-	CASSIVSAGAYNEQFF	TGTGCCAGTAGTATCGTTTCGGCGGGGGCCTACAATGAGCAGTTCTTC
TRBV5-1	TRBD2	TRBJ2-5	many	CASSSAGEGETQYF	TGCGCCAGCAGCTCAGCGGGGGAGGGCGAGACCCAGTACTTC
TRBV7-2	TRBD1	TRBJ1-2	many	CASSPQGAVHGYTF	TGTGCCAGCAGCCCGCAGGGGGCAGTTCATGGCTACACCTTC
TRBV3-1	-	TRBJ1-2	-	CASSQGFGGGGYTF	TGTGCCAGCAGCCAAGGGTTTGGGGGCGGCGGCTACACCTTC
TRBV7-9	TRBD1	TRBJ2-6	many	CAGSTGARSGANVLTF	TGTGCCGGGTCGACAGGGGCCCGCTCTGGGGCCAACGTCCTGACTTTC
TRBV13	-	TRBJ2-5	many	CASSRAGQQEETQYF	TGTGCCAGCAGCCGAGCGGGACAGCAAGAGGAGACCCAGTACTTC
TRBV6-5	-	TRBJ1-2	-	CASSQGTEGGYTF	TGTGCCAGCAGCCAGGGGACGGAGGGTGGCTACACCTTC
TRBV27	-	TRBJ1-2	few	CASKKAGGAQGTNYGYTF	TGTGCCAGCAAAAAAGCGGGGGGAGCGCAAGGAACTAACTATGGCTACACCTTC
TRBV7-8	-	TRBJ1-1	many	CASSLNGQSYTEAFF	TGTGCCAGCAGCCTAAATGGACAGTCCTACACTGAAGCTTTCTTT
TRBV12-3/TRBV12-4	TRBD2	TRBJ2-3	many	CASSRTSGGAPDTQYF	TGTGCCAGCAGCCGGACTAGCGGGGGCGCCCCAGATACGCAGTATTTT
TRBV3-1	-	TRBJ2-3	many	CASSQGPLSTDTQYF	TGTGCCAGCAGCCAAGGCCCATTAAGCACAGATACGCAGTATTTT